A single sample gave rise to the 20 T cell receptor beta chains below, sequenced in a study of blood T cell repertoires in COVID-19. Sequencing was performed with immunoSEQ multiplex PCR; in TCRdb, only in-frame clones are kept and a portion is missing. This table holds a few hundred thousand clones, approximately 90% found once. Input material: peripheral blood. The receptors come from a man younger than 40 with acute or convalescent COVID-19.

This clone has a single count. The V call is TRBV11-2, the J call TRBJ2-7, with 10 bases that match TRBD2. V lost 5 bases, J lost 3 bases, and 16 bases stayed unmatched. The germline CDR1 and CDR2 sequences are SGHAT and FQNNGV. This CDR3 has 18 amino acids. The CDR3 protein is CASSLTGTSEVKFYEQYF. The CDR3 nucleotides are TGTGCCAGCAGCCTAACCGGGACTAGCGAGGTGAAATTCTACGAGCAGTACTTC.

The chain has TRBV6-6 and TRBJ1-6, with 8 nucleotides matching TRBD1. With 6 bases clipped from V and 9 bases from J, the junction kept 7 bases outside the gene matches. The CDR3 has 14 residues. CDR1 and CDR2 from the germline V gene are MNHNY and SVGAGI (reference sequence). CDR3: CASRVDRGASPLHF. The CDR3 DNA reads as TGTGCCAGCAGGGTAGACAGGGGTGCTTCACCCCTCCACTTT.

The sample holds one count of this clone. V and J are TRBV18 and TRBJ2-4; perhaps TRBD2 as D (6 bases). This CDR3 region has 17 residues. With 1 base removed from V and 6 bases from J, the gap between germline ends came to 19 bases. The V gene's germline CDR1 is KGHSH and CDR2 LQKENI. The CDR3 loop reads CASSPQTLTGGRNIQYF. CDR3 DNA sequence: TGTGCCAGCTCACCACAAACCCTGACCGGGGGTCGAAACATTCAGTACTTC.

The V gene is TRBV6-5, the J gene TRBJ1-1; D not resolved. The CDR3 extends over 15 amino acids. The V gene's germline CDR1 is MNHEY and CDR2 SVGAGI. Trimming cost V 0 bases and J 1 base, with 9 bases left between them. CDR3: CASSYSMAGNTEAFF. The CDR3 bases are TGTGCCAGCAGTTACTCGATGGCAGGGAACACTGAAGCTTTCTTT.

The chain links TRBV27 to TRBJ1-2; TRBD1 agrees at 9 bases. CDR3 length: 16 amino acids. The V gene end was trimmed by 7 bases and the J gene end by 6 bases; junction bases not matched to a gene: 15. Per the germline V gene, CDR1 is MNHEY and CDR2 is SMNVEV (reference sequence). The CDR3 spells CASKLDRGPTRHGYTF. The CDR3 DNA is TGTGCCAGCAAGTTGGACAGGGGCCCTACTAGGCATGGCTACACCTTC.

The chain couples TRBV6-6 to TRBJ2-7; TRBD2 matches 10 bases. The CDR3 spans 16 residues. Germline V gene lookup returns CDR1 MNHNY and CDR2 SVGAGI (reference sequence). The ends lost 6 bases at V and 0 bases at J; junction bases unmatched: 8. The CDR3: CASSKAGGLSSYEQYF. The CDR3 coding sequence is TGTGCCAGCAGCAAAGCGGGGGGGCTCAGCTCCTACGAGCAGTACTTC.

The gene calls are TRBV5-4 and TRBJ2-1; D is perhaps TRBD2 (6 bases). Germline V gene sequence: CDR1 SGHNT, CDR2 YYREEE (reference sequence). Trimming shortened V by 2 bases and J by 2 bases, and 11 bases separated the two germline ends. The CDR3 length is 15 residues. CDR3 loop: CASSFGGKPYNEQFF. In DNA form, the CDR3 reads TGTGCCAGCAGCTTTGGGGGGAAACCCTACAATGAGCAGTTCTTC.

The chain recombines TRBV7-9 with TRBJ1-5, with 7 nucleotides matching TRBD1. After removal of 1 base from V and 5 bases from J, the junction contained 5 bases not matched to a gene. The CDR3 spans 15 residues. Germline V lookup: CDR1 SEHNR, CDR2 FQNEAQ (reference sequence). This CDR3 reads CASSLGGQGDQPQHF. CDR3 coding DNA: TGTGCCAGCAGCTTAGGGGGGCAGGGGGATCAGCCCCAGCATTTT.

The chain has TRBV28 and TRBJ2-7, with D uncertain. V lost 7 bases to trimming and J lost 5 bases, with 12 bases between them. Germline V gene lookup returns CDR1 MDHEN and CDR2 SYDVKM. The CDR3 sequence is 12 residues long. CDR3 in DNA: TGTGCCAGCAAAACAGATATCCACGAGCAGTACTTC. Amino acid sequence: CASKTDIHEQYF.

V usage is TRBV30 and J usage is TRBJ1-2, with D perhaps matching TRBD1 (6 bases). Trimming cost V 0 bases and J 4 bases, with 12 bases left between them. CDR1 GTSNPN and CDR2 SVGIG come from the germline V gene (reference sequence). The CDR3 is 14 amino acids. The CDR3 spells CAWSVSRGFYGYTF. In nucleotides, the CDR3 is TGTGCCTGGAGTGTATCTAGGGGGTTCTATGGCTACACCTTC. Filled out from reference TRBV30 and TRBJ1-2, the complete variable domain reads SQTIHQWPATLVQPVGSPLSLECTVEGTSNPNLYWYRQAAGRGLQLLFYSVGIGQISSEVPQNLSASRPQDRQFILSSKKLLLSDSGFYLCAWSVSRGFYGYTFGSGTRLTVV.

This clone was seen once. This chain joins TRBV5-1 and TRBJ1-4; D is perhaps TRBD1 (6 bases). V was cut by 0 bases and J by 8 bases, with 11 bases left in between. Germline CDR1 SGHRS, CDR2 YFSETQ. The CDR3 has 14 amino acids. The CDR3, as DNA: TGCGCCAGCAGCTTGGGTTTTAGGGGGGAAAAACTGTTTTTT. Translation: CASSLGFRGEKLFF.

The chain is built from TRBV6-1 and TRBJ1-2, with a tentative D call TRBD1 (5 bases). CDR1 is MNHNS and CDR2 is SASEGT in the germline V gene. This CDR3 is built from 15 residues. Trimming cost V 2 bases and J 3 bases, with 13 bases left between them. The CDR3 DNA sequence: TGTGCCAGCAGTGAAAGCCAGGGACTCTACTATGGCTACACCTTC. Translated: CASSESQGLYYGYTF.

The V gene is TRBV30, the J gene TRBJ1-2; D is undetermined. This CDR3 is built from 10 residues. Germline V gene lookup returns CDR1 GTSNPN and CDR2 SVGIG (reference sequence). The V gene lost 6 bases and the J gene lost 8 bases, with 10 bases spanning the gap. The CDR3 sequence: CACVLGGYTF. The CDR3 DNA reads TGTGCCTGCGTTTTGGGCGGCTACACCTTC. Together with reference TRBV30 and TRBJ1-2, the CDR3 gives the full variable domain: SQTIHQWPATLVQPVGSPLSLECTVEGTSNPNLYWYRQAAGRGLQLLFYSVGIGQISSEVPQNLSASRPQDRQFILSSKKLLLSDSGFYLCACVLGGYTFGSGTRLTVV.

Written as DNA, the CDR3 is TGTGCCAGCAGTTACTATAACCCACGGGATCCCCTCCACTTT. It specifies CASSYYNPRDPLHF. The chain links TRBV6-5 to TRBJ1-6; D gene ambiguous. The CDR3 runs to 14 residues. Trimming took 1 base from V and 13 from J, leaving 14 bases between them. CDR1 MNHEY and CDR2 SVGAGI come from the germline V gene.

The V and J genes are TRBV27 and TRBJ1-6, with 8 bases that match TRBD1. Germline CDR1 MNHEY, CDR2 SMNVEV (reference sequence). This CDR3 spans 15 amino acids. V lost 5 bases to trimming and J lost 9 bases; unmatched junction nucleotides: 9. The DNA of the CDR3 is TGTGCCAGCAGTGCATGGACAGGGCGGGGTTCACCCCTCCACTTT. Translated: CASSAWTGRGSPLHF.

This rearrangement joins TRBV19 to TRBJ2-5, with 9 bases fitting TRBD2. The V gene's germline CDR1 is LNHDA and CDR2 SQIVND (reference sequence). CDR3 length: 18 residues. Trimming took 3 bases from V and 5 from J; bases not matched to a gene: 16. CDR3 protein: CASSIRLWREGVGETQYF. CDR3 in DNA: TGTGCCAGTAGTATTCGTCTTTGGCGGGAGGGAGTCGGGGAGACCCAGTACTTC.

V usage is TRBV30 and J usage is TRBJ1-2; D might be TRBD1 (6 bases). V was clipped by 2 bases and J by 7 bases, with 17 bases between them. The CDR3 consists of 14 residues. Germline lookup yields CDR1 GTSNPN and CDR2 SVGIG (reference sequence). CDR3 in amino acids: CAWSSRHRVTGYTF. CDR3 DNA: TGTGCCTGGAGTTCCCGACACAGGGTTACTGGCTACACCTTC.

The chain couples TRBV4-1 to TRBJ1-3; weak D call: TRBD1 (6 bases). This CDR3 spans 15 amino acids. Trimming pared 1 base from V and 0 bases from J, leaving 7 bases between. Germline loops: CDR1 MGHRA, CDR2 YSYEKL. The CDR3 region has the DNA TGCGCCAGCAGCCAAGGACAGGACTCTGGAAACACCATATATTTT. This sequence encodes CASSQGQDSGNTIYF.

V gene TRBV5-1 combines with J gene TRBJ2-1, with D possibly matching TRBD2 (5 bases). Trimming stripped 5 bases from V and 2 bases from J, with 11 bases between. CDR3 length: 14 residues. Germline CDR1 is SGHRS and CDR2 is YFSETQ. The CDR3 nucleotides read TGCGCCAGCAGATCGGGAACAGCCTACAATGAGCAGTTCTTC. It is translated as CASRSGTAYNEQFF.

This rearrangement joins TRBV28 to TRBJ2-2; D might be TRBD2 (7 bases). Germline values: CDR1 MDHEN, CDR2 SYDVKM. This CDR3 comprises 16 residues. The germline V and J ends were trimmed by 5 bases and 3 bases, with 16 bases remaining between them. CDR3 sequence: CASSPWEGGDTGELFF. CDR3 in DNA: TGTGCCAGCAGTCCCTGGGAGGGGGGGGACACCGGGGAGCTGTTTTTT.